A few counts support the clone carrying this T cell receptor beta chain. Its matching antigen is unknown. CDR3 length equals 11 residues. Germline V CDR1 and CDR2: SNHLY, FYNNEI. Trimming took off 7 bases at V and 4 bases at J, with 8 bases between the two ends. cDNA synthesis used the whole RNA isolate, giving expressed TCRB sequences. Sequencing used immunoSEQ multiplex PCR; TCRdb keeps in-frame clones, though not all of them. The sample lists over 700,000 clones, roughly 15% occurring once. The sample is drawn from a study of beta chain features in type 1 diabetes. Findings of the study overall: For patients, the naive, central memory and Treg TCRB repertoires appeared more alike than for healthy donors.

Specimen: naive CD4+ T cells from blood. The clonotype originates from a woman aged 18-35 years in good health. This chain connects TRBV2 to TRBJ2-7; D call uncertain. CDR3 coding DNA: TGTGCCAGCACAAAGACTTACGAGCAGTACTTC. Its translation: CASTKTYEQYF.